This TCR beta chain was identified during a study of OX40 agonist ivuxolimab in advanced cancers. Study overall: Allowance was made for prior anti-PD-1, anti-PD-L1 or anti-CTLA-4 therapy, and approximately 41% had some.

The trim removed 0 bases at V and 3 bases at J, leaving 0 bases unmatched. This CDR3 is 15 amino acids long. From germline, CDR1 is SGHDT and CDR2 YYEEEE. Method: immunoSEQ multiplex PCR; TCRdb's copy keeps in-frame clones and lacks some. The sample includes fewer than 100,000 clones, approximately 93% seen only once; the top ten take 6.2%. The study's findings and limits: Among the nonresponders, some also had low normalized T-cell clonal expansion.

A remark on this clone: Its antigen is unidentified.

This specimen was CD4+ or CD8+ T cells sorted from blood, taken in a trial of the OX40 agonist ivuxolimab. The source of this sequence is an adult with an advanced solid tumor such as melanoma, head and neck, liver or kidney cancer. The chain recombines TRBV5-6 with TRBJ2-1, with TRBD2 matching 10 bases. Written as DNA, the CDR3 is TGTGCCAGCAGCTTGGGACTAGCGGGCTACAATGAGCAGTTCTTC. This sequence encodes CASSLGLAGYNEQFF.